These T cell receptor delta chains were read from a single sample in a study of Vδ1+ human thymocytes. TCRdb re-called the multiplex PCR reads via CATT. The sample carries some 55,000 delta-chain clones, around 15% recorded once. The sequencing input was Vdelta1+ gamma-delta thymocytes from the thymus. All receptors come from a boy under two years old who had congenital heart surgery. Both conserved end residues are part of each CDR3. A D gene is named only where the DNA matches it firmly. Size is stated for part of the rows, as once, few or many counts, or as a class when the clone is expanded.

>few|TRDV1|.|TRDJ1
CALGEPAPKRFDSSRRPHLTTKLWLGYTDKLIF
TGTGCTCTTGGGGAACCCGCCCCTAAACGATTTGACTCCTCGCGACGCCCGCACTTGACTACAAAACTTTGGCTGGGGTACACCGATAAACTCATCTTT
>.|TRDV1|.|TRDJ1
CALGENPLHDKLIF
TGTGCTCTTGGGGAAAATCCCCTCCACGATAAACTCATCTTT
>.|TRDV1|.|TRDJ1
CALEGGRTDKLIF
TGTGCTCTTGAAGGAGGGAGGACCGATAAACTCATCTTT
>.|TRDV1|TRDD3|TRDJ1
CALGDRFLTYWGDTDKLIF
TGTGCTCTTGGGGACCGATTCCTAACGTACTGGGGGGACACCGATAAACTCATCTTT
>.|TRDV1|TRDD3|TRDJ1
CALGELACTGGLYDKLIF
TGTGCTCTTGGGGAACTAGCCTGTACTGGGGGATTATACGATAAACTCATCTTT
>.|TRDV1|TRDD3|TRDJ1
CALGEFEGFLILGDTGTDKLIF
TGTGCTCTTGGGGAATTTGAGGGCTTCCTAATACTGGGGGATACAGGCACCGATAAACTCATCTTT
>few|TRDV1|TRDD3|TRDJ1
CALGEVTFLLGDTRGKADKLIF
TGTGCTCTTGGGGAGGTAACCTTCCTCCTGGGGGATACGCGTGGAAAGGCCGATAAACTCATCTTT
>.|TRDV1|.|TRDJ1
CALEFTPGHYTDELIF
TGTGCTCTTGAATTTACGCCCGGGCATTACACCGATGAACTCATCTTT
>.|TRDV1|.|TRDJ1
CALGERLLTPLGDTRNSKLIF
TGTGCTCTTGGGGAACGACTACTAACCCCACTGGGAGATACGCGTAATTCAAAACTCATCTTT
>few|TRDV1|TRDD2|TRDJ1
CALGGPLPTYWGGEDKLIF
TGTGCTCTTGGGGGACCCCTTCCTACATACTGGGGCGGCGAAGATAAACTCATCTTT
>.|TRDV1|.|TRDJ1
CALGYRRDPTMVRMELIF
TGTGCTCTTGGTTACAGAAGGGACCCTACGATGGTACGCATGGAACTCATCTTT
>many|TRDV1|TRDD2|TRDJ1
CALGELTRPSYPPRARNTDKLIF
TGTGCTCTTGGGGAACTCACGAGGCCTTCCTACCCTCCACGCGCCCGAAACACCGATAAACTCATCTTT
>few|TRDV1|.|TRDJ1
CALGEFGGRDTDKLIF
TGTGCTCTTGGGGAATTCGGGGGACGTGACACCGATAAACTCATCTTT
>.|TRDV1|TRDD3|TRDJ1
CALGEPSSYWGNTDKLIF
TGTGCTCTTGGGGAACCCTCCTCTTACTGGGGGAACACCGATAAACTCATCTTT
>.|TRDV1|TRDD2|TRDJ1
CALGEGHLPIGIPFTPCTDKLIF
TGTGCTCTTGGGGAAGGTCACCTTCCTATAGGGATCCCGTTTACTCCCTGCACCGATAAACTCATCTTT
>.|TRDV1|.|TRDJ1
CALGKFPFPYSSILGSHRYGKLIF
TGTGCTCTTGGGAAATTTCCCTTCCCTTATTCTAGCATTCTGGGGTCCCATCGATACGGGAAACTCATCTTT
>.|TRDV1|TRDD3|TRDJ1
CALGEPLRYWGNYVTDKLIF
TGTGCTCTTGGGGAACCGCTCCGGTACTGGGGGAACTACGTAACCGATAAACTCATCTTT
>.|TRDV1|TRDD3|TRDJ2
CALGEPQSGRGTGGYQGAQLFF
TGTGCTCTTGGGGAGCCTCAATCGGGCAGGGGTACTGGGGGATACCAGGGAGCACAACTCTTCTTT
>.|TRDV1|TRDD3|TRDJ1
CALGEPTLWVLGDYTDKLIF
TGTGCTCTTGGGGAACCCACCCTTTGGGTACTGGGGGACTACACCGATAAACTCATCTTT
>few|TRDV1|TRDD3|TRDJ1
CALGGPSPFPVVLGDYTDKLIF
TGTGCTCTTGGGGGCCCGTCGCCTTTCCCTGTGGTACTGGGGGACTACACCGATAAACTCATCTTT
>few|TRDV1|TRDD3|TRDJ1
CALGEPPGFPPLLGALYTDKLIF
TGTGCTCTTGGGGAACCCCCGGGCTTCCCTCCTTTACTGGGGGCCCTGTACACCGATAAACTCATCTTT
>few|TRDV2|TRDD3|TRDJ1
CACDTSSYRKVTGGSDKLIF
TGTGCCTGTGACACCTCCTCCTACAGGAAAGTTACTGGGGGATCCGATAAACTCATCTTT
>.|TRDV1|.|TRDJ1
CALGESYGGGGATYTDKLIF
TGTGCTCTTGGGGAGTCCTACGGAGGGGGGGGAGCGACGTACACCGATAAACTCATCTTT
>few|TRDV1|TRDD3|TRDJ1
CALGELKALSYWGVTYTDKLIF
TGTGCTCTTGGGGAACTTAAGGCCCTTTCGTACTGGGGGGTGACGTACACTGATAAACTCATCTTT
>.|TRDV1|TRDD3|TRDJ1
CALGVPPSREPGGPYTDKLIF
TGTGCTCTTGGGGTCCCCCCTTCACGGGAACCTGGGGGACCGTACACCGATAAACTCATCTTT
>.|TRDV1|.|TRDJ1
CALGELFHRTSLVTDKLIF
TGTGCTCTTGGGGAGCTGTTCCATCGTACGTCGCTCGTTACCGATAAACTCATCTTT
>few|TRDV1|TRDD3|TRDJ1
CALGDRFLSSLYWGIKTYTDKLIF
TGTGCTCTTGGGGATCGATTCCTGTCGTCCCTTTACTGGGGGATCAAGACGTACACCGATAAACTCATCTTT
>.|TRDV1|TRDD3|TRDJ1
CALGERRSLTGGYTDKLIF
TGTGCTCTTGGGGAACGTCGATCCCTCACTGGGGGATACACCGATAAACTCATCTTT
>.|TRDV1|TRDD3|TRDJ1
CALGEPFFTGGYMDKLIF
TGTGCTCTTGGGGAACCTTTCTTCACTGGGGGATACATGGATAAACTCATCTTT
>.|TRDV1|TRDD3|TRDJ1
CALGDFKGDTAKLIF
TGTGCTCTTGGGGACTTCAAGGGGGATACCGCTAAACTCATCTTT
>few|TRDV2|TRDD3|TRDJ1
CACDTLGDFAKGDKLIF
TGTGCCTGTGACACTTTGGGGGATTTCGCGAAGGGCGATAAACTCATCTTT
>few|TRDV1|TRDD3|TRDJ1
CALGELVSYELGIRGLIF
TGTGCTCTTGGGGAACTAGTCTCCTACGAACTGGGGATACGGGGACTCATCTTT
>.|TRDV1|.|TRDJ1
CALGEPVSGPLFTGQLQTDKLIF
TGTGCTCTTGGGGAACCGGTAAGCGGCCCCCTCTTTACTGGGCAATTACAAACCGATAAACTCATCTTT
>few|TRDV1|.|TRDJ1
CALGENLMVYTDKLIF
TGTGCTCTTGGGGAAAACCTTATGGTGTACACCGATAAACTCATCTTT
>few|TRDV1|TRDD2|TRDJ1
CALGRGFLRFIKYTDKLIF
TGTGCTCTTGGCCGAGGGTTCCTACGTTTCATCAAGTACACCGATAAACTCATCTTT
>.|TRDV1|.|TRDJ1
CALGENPSYFTGGPWEPGPKGTDKLIF
TGTGCTCTTGGGGAAAATCCTTCCTACTTCACTGGGGGACCCTGGGAGCCCGGCCCTAAAGGCACCGATAAACTCATCTTT
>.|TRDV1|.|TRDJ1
CALGELEGVMGYTDKLIF
TGTGCTCTTGGGGAACTAGAGGGGGTAATGGGGTACACCGATAAACTCATCTTT
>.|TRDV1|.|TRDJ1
CALGLPKATDKLIF
TGTGCTCTTGGGCTCCCCAAGGCCACCGATAAACTCATCTTT
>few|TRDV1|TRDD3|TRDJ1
CALGELCVSKLGDTDKLIF
TGTGCTCTTGGGGAACTATGCGTTTCGAAACTGGGGGACACCGATAAACTCATCTTT
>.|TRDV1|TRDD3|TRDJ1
CALGELGGWGIRDKLIF
TGTGCTCTTGGGGAACTAGGCGGCTGGGGGATACGGGATAAACTCATCTTT
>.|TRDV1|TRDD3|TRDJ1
CALGDSFLLSSPTTGGYGGYTDKLIF
TGTGCTCTTGGGGATTCCTTCCTACTTTCGAGTCCTACTACTGGGGGATACGGGGGTTACACCGATAAACTCATCTTT
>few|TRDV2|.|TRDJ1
CAREGCTGGHEYTDKLIF
TGTGCCCGTGAGGGATGTACCGGGGGACACGAGTACACCGATAAACTCATCTTT
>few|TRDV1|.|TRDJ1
CALGVSPLRTRGPYTDKLIF
TGTGCTCTTGGGGTATCTCCTCTCCGTACTCGAGGACCGTACACCGATAAACTCATCTTT
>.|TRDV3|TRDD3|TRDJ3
CAFHSKLGDTWDTRQMFF
TGTGCCTTTCATTCTAAACTGGGGGATACCTGGGACACCCGACAGATGTTTTTC
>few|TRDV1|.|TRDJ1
CALGEDISLLRYWVYTDKLIF
TGTGCTCTTGGGGAAGACATCTCGCTCCTACGATACTGGGTTTACACCGATAAACTCATCTTT
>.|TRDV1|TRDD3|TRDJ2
CALGPRFPFNWGSLFF
TGTGCTCTTGGTCCCCGGTTCCCGTTCAACTGGGGGTCACTCTTCTTT
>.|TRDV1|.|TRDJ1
CALGGRSSSPYKVIF
TGTGCTCTTGGGGGTCGAAGCTCCTCCCCATATAAGGTCATCTTT
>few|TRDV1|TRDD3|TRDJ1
CALGDTSYSGGYSPHTDKLIF
TGTGCTCTTGGGGATACCTCCTATTCTGGGGGATACTCCCCACACACCGATAAACTCATCTTT
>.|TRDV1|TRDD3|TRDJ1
CALGESSYGGSWGIRGGAKLIF
TGTGCTCTTGGGGAATCGTCCTACGGAGGAAGCTGGGGGATACGCGGCGGCGCTAAACTCATCTTT
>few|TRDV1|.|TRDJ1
CALGKDNSYLGIPYTDKLIF
TGTGCTCTTGGGAAGGATAATTCATACCTGGGGATCCCTTACACCGATAAACTCATCTTT
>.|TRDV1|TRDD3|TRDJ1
CALGGLRLLGTDKLIF
TGTGCTCTTGGGGGGCTACGCCTACTGGGGACCGATAAACTCATCTTT
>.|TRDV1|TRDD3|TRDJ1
CALGDPQSQSGWGIERDKLIF
TGTGCTCTTGGGGATCCTCAGTCGCAGTCGGGGTGGGGGATCGAGCGCGATAAACTCATCTTT
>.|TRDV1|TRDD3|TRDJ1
CALGELPHYWGISDKLIF
TGTGCTCTTGGGGAACTCCCTCACTACTGGGGGATATCTGATAAACTCATCTTT
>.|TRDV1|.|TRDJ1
CALGEVPFPRGLQTDKLIF
TGTGCTCTTGGGGAAGTACCCTTTCCCCGGGGGTTACAGACCGATAAACTCATCTTT
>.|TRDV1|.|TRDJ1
CALGEKRYLPGSPDKLIF
TGTGCTCTTGGGGAAAAAAGGTACCTACCGGGCTCGCCCGATAAACTCATCTTT
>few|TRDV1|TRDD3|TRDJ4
CALGDGDTVSRPLIF
TGTGCTCTTGGGGACGGGGATACGGTTTCCAGACCCCTGATCTTT